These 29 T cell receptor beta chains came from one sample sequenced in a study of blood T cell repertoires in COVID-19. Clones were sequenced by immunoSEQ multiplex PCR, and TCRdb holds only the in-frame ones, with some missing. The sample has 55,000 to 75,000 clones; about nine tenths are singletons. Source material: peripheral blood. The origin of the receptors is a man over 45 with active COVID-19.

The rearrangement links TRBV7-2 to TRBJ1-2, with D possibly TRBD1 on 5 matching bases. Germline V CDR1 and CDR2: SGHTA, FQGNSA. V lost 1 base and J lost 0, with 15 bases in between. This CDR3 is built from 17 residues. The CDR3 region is CASSLVSRGEANYGYTF. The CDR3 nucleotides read TGTGCCAGCAGCTTAGTCAGTAGGGGCGAGGCTAACTATGGCTACACCTTC.

The DNA for the CDR3 is TGTGCCATCAGACGGGGACTAGCGGGAGCAGAGACCCAGTACTTC. This translates into CAIRRGLAGAETQYF. J is TRBJ2-5 and V is TRBV10-3; 14 bases match TRBD2. Germline V gene data show CDR1 as ENHRY and CDR2 as SYGVKD. The CDR3 is 15 amino acids. V shed 6 bases, J shed 4 bases, and the junction held 4 bases outside the gene matches.

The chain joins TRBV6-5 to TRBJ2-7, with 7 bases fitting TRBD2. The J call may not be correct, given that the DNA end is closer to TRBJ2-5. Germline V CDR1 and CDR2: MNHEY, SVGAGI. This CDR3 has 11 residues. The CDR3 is CASRSSGTQYF. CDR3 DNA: TGTGCCAGCAGATCTAGCGGGACCCAGTACTTC.

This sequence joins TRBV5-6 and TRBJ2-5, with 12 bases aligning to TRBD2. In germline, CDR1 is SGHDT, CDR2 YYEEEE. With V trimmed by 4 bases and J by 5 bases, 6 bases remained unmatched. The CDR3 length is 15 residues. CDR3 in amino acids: CASSPGLAGRETQYF. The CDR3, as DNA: TGTGCCAGCAGCCCCGGACTAGCGGGAAGGGAGACCCAGTACTTC.

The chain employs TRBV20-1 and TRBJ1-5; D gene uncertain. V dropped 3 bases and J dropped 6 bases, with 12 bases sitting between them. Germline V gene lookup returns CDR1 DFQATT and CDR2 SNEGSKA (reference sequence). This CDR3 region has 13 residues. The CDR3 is CSASVHRGQPQHF. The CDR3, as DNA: TGCAGTGCTAGTGTGCACCGGGGTCAGCCCCAGCATTTT.

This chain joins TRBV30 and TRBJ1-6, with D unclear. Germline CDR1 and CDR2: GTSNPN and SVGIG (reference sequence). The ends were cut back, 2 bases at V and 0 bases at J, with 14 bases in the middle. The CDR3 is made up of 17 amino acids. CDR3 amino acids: CAWSPNPGVSYNSPLHF. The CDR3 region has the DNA TGTGCCTGGAGTCCAAATCCCGGGGTCTCCTATAATTCACCCCTCCACTTT.

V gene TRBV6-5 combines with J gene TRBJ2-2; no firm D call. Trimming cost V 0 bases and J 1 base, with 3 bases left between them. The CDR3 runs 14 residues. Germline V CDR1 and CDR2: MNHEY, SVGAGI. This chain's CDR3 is CASSYSRNTGELFF. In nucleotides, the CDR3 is TGTGCCAGCAGTTACTCCCGGAACACCGGGGAGCTGTTTTTT.

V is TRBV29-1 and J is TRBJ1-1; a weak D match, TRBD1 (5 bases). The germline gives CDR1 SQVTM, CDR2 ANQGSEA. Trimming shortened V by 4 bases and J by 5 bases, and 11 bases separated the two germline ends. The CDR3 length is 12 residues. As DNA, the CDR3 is TGCAGCGTTGCAAGGGGTGGGACTGAAGCTTTCTTT. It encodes CSVARGGTEAFF.

Here the CDR3 reads CASSFPGIEGTEAFF. The CDR3 nucleotides read TGTGCCAGCAGTTTTCCGGGGATAGAGGGCACTGAAGCTTTCTTT. The chain links TRBV28 to TRBJ1-1, with D unresolved. This CDR3 is built from 15 residues. The ends were cut back, 3 bases at V and 4 bases at J, with 15 bases in the middle. Germline loops: CDR1 MDHEN, CDR2 SYDVKM.

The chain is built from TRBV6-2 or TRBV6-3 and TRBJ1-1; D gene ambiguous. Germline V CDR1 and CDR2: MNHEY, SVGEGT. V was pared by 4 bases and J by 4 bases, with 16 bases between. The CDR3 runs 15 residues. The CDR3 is CASSSQTHEGTEAFF. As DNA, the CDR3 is TGTGCCAGCAGTTCTCAGACCCACGAGGGCACTGAAGCTTTCTTT.

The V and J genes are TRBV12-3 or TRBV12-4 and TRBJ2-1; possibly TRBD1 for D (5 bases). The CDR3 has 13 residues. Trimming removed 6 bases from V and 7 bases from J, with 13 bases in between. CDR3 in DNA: TGTGCCAGCAGGGCCCAAGGGGCAAATGAGCAGTTCTTC. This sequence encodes CASRAQGANEQFF.

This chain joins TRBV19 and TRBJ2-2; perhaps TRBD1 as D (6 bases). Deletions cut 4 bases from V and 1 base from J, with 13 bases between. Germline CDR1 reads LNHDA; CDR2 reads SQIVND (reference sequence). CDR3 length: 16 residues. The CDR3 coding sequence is TGTGCCAGTAGTACCGCCGGGACAAGGAACACCGGGGAGCTGTTTTTT. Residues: CASSTAGTRNTGELFF.

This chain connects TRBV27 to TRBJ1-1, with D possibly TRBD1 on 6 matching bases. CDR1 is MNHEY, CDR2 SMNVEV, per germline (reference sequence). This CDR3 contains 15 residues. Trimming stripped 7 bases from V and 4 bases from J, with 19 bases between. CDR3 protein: CASNPPGGRSTEAFF. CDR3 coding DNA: TGTGCCAGCAATCCCCCCGGGGGGCGTAGCACTGAAGCTTTCTTT.

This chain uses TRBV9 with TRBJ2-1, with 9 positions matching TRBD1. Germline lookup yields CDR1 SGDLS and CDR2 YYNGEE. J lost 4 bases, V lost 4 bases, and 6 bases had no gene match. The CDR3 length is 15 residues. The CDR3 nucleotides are TGTGCCAGCAGCCCGAGGGACAGGGCGTACAATGAGCAGTTCTTC. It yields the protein CASSPRDRAYNEQFF.

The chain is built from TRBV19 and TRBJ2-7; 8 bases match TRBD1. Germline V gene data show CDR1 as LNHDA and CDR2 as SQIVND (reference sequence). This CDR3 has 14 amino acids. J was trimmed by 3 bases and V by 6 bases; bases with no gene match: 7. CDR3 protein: CASSPGTGLYEQYF. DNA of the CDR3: TGTGCCAGTAGCCCAGGGACAGGACTCTACGAGCAGTACTTC.

The CDR3 DNA reads as TGTGCCAGCAGCGCCCCGGGACAGGGCACTGAAGCTTTCTTT. This codes for CASSAPGQGTEAFF. The chain couples TRBV3-1 (or the pseudogene TRBV3-2) to TRBJ1-1; TRBD1 aligns across 9 bases. Trimming cost V 5 bases and J 4 bases; bases outside gene matches: 5. Germline V gene lookup returns CDR1 LGHDT and CDR2 YNNKEL (reference sequence). This CDR3 spans 14 amino acids.

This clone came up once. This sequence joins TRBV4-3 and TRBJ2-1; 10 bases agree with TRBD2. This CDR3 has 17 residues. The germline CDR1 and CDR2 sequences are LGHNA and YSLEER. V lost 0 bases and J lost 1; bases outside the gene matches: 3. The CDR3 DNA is TGCGCCAGCAGCCAAGAGACTAGCGGGCTTTCCTACAATGAGCAGTTCTTC. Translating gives CASSQETSGLSYNEQFF.

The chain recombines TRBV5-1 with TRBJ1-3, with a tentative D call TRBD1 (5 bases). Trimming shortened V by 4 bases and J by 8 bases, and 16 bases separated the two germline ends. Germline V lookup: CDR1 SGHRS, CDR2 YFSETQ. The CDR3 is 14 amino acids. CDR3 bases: TGCGCCAGCAGCCCGGTCCCTGGCAGGGACACCATATATTTT. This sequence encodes CASSPVPGRDTIYF.

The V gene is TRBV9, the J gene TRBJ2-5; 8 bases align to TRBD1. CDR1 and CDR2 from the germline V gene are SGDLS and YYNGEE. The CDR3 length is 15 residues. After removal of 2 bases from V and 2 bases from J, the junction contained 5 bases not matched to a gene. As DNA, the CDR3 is TGTGCCAGCAGCGTTAGGGACAGGACACAAGAGACCCAGTACTTC. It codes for CASSVRDRTQETQYF.

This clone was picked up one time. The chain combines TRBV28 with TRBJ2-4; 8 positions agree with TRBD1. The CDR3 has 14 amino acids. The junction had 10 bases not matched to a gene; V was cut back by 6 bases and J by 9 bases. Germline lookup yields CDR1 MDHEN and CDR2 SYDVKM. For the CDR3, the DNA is TGTGCCAGCAGGCGTCCGGGACAGGTGGGCATTCAGTACTTC. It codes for CASRRPGQVGIQYF.

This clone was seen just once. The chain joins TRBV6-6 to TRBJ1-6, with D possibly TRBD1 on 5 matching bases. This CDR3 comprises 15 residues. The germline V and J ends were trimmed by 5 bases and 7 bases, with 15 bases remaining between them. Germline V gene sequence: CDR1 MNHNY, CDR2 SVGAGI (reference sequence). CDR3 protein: CASSPAQGTNSPLHF. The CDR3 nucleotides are TGTGCCAGCAGTCCTGCTCAGGGCACAAATTCACCCCTCCACTTT.

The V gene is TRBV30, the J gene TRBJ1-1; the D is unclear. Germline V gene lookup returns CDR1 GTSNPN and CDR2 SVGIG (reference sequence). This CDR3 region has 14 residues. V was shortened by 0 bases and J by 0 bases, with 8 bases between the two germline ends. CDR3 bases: TGTGCCTGGAGTGTTACCCTACTGAACACTGAAGCTTTCTTT. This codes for CAWSVTLLNTEAFF. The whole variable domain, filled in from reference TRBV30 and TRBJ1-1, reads SQTIHQWPATLVQPVGSPLSLECTVEGTSNPNLYWYRQAAGRGLQLLFYSVGIGQISSEVPQNLSASRPQDRQFILSSKKLLLSDSGFYLCAWSVTLLNTEAFFGQGTRLTVV.

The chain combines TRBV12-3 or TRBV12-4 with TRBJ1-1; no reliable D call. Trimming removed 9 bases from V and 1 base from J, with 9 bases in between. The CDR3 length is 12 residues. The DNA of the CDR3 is TGTGCCAGTCGTCCAGGGAACACTGAAGCTTTCTTT. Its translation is CASRPGNTEAFF.

The CDR3 spells CASSIPPDTQYF. In nucleotides, the CDR3 is TGTGCCAGTAGTATTCCTCCAGATACGCAGTATTTT. V and J are TRBV19 and TRBJ2-3, with unresolved D. Germline values: CDR1 LNHDA, CDR2 SQIVND (reference sequence). The CDR3 contains 12 residues. Trimming shortened V by 3 bases and J by 4 bases, and 5 bases separated the two germline ends.

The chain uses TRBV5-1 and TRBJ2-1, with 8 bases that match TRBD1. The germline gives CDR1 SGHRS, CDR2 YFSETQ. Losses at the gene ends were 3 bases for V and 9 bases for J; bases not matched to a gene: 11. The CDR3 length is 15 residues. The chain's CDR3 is CASSSGQGDGIEQFF. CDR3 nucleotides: TGCGCCAGCAGCTCCGGACAGGGAGATGGTATTGAGCAGTTCTTC.

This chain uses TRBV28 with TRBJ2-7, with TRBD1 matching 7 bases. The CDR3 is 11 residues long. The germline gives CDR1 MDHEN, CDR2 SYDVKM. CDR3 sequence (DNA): TGTGATATTAGGGGGCTCTACGAGCAGTACTTC. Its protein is CDIRGLYEQYF.

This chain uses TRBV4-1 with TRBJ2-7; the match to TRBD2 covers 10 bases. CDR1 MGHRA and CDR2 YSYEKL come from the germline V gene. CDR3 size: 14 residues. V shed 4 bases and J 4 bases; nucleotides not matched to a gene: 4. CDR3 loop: CASSRPSGGYEQYF. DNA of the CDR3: TGCGCCAGCAGCCGCCCTAGCGGGGGTTACGAGCAGTACTTC.

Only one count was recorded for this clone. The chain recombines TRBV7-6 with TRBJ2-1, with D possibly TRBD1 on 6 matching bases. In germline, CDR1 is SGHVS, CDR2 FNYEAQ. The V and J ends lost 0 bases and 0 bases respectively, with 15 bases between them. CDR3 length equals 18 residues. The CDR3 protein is CASSLAGAFTYSYNEQFF. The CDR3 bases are TGTGCCAGCAGCTTAGCGGGGGCTTTTACGTACTCCTACAATGAGCAGTTCTTC.

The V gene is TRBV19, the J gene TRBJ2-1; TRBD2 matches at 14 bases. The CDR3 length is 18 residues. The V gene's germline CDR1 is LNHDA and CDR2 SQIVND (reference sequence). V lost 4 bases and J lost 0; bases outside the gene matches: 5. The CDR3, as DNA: TGTGCCAGTAGTAGACTAGCGGGGGGGGTAAGCTCCTACAATGAGCAGTTCTTC. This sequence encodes CASSRLAGGVSSYNEQFF.